The rows below give T cell receptor beta chains drawn from one sample of a study of shared clonotypes between healthy human individuals. TCRdb's copy holds only in-frame clones and misses some; the assay was immunoSEQ multiplex PCR. The table has 2 million to 3 million clones, about 92% seen once; the top ten hold around 0.14%. Sequencing was carried out using naive CD4+ T cells sorted from blood. The receptors shown here come from a young man in good health. Both conserved end residues are part of each CDR3. Each record gives: D gene, J gene, clone size, V gene, CDR3 DNA, CDR3 protein. The D gene is left open where the match is weak. Clone size, where shown, is once, few, many, or a class for clones that have expanded.

TRBD2 TRBJ2-7 . TRBV7-9 TGTGCCAGCAGCTTGGCGGGAGTTGGGGAGCAGTACTTC CASSLAGVGEQYF
. TRBJ2-2 once TRBV6-5 TGTGCCAGCAGTAGGCAGGGAGGTAGCACCGGGGAGCTGTTTTTT CASSRQGGSTGELFF
. TRBJ1-5 . TRBV10-1 TGCGCCAGCTCTACCTGGGGGGGGCGAATATATCAGCCCCAGCATTTT CASSTWGGRIYQPQHF
. TRBJ2-1 . TRBV6-6 TGTGCCAGCAAAAGAGGGGATGAGCAGTTCTTC CASKRGDEQFF
. TRBJ2-3 . TRBV27 TGTGCCAGCAGTTTATGGCGGGATAGCACAGATACGCAGTATTTT CASSLWRDSTDTQYF
. TRBJ1-3 once TRBV19 TGTGCCAGTAGTATGGGAAGACCTAGCTCTGGAAACACCATATATTTT CASSMGRPSSGNTIYF
TRBD1 TRBJ2-7 . TRBV6-5 TGTGCCAGCAGGACCGGGACAGGCTCCTACGAGCAGTACTTC CASRTGTGSYEQYF
TRBD1 TRBJ2-7 . TRBV19 TGTGCCAGTAGTTTAAGGGACAGAAGGTACTACGAGCAGTACTTC CASSLRDRRYYEQYF
. TRBJ1-1 . TRBV5-1 TGCGCCAGCAGCTTGCAGGGCCAGAACACTGAAGCTTTCTTT CASSLQGQNTEAFF
. TRBJ1-1 . TRBV5-5 TGTGCCAGCAGCGGTGTAAGGGCGAACACTGAAGCTTTCTTT CASSGVRANTEAFF
. TRBJ2-7 . TRBV4-3 TGCGCCAGCAGCGAGAAAGCCCGCCCGCTAACCTACGAGCAGTACTTC CASSEKARPLTYEQYF
. TRBJ1-1 . TRBV5-1 TGCGCCAGCAGCAACCTGAACACTGAAGCTTTCTTT CASSNLNTEAFF
TRBD1 TRBJ2-3 . TRBV7-8 TGTGCCAGCAGCCAAAACACCGGGACAGCGGCAGATACGCAGTATTTT CASSQNTGTAADTQYF
. TRBJ1-6 . TRBV19 TGTGCCAGTAGTACAACAGGGACGAGTAATAATTCACCCCTCCACTTT CASSTTGTSNNSPLHF
TRBD2 TRBJ2-2 . TRBV6-1 TGTGCCAGCAGTGAAAGCGGGGGGATCTACACCGGGGAGCTGTTTTTT CASSESGGIYTGELFF
. TRBJ1-4 . TRBV5-1 TGCGCCAGCAGCCCAGACAGTGGGGATGAAAAACTGTTTTTT CASSPDSGDEKLFF
. TRBJ2-1 . TRBV11-2 TGTGCCAGCAGCTTGGCCCTGAGCAATGAGCAGTTCTTC CASSLALSNEQFF
. TRBJ1-6 . TRBV6-5 TGTGCCAGCAGTAGGGCGGTGGTTAATTCACCCCTCCACTTT CASSRAVVNSPLHF
TRBD1 TRBJ1-6 . TRBV5-4 TGTGCCAGCAGCGATAAGACAGGGGGCCATAATTCACCCCTCCACTTT CASSDKTGGHNSPLHF
TRBD1 TRBJ2-2 . TRBV27 TGTGCCAGCAGTTTTTCCGGGACAGGGAACACCGGGGAGCTGTTTTTT CASSFSGTGNTGELFF
TRBD2 TRBJ2-5 . TRBV5-4 TGTGCCAGCAGCTCCTGGACTAGCGGGGGCCAAGAGACCCAGTACTTC CASSSWTSGGQETQYF
. TRBJ2-3 . TRBV12-5 TGTGCTAGTGGTCTGGGGGAGGGGGGGCCAGATACGCAGTATTTT CASGLGEGGPDTQYF
TRBD1 TRBJ2-7 . TRBV7-9 TGTGCCAGCAGCTTAGGACAGGGGAGGTACGAGCAGTACTTC CASSLGQGRYEQYF
. TRBJ1-2 . TRBV18 TGTGCCAGCTCACGTGAGGGTAACTATGGCTACACCTTC CASSREGNYGYTF
TRBD1 TRBJ1-2 . TRBV5-1 TGCGCCAGCAGCGCGACAGGGTCCTATGGCTACACCTTC CASSATGSYGYTF
. TRBJ1-4 . TRBV30 TGTGCCTGGAAATACGCTCAGGGAAAGGGAGAAAAACTGTTTTTT CAWKYAQGKGEKLFF
TRBD1 TRBJ2-1 . TRBV5-4 TGTGCCAGCAGTACCGATTCACAGGGGCCCCATGAGCAGTTCTTC CASSTDSQGPHEQFF
. TRBJ2-2 . TRBV10-2 TGCGCCAGCAGTACAACAGGGAACACCGGGGAGCTGTTTTTT CASSTTGNTGELFF
TRBD1 TRBJ1-1 . TRBV29-1 TGCAGCGTGGGGGACAGGGGACGGAACACTGAAGCTTTCTTT CSVGDRGRNTEAFF